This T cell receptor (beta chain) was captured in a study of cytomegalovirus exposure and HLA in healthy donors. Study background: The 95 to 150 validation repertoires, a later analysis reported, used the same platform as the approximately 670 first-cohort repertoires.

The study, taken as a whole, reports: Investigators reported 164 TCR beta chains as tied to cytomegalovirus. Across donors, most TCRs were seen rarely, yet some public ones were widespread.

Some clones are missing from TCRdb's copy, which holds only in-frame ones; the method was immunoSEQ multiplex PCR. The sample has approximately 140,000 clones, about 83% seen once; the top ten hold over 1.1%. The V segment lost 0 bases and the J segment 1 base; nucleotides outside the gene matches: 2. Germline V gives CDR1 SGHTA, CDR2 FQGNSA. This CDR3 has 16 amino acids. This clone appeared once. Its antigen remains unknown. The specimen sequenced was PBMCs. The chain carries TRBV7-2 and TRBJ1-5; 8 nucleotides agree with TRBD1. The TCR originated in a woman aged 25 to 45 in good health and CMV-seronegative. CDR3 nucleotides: TGTGCCAGCAGCTTAGCGGCAGGGGGCAGCAATCAGCCCCAGCATTTT. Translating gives CASSLAAGGSNQPQHF.